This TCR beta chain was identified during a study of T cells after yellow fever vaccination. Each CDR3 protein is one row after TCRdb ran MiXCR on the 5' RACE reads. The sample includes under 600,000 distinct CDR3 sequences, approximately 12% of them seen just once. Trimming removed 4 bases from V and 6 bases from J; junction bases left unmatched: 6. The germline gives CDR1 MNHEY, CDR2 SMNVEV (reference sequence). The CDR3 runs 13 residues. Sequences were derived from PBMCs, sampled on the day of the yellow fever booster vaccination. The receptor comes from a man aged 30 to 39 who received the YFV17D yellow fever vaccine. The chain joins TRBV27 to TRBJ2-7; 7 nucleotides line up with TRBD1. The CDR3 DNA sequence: TGTGCCAGCAGTTCTCAGGGGGTGGGCGAGCAGTACTTC. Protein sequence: CASSSQGVGEQYF.